The rows below give T cell receptor beta chains drawn from one sample of a study of T cell repertoires in cytomegalovirus infection. TCRdb redid the calling of the reads with MiXCR, one entry per CDR3 protein. Among 900,000 to 950,000 distinct CDR3 sequences listed, 31% were seen once. The antigens for these receptors are not known. The sequencing here drew on cultured CD8+ T cells from PBMCs, taken from culture after CMV antigen stimulation. The receptors here all came from a human donor in good health (CMV status not recorded). Some clones in this sample may be carry-over from other donors' samples. Each CDR3 is given with its conserved first and last residue. The D gene is left open where the match is weak. Clone size appears in some rows only: once, few, many, or a class for an expanded clone.

TRBV6-2/TRBV6-3	TRBJ2-7	once	-	CASNGARDEQYF	TGTGCCAGCAACGGGGCAAGGGACGAGCAGTACTTC
TRBV28	TRBJ2-1	many	-	CASTLDSPGDEQFF	TGTGCCAGCACACTAGACAGCCCAGGGGATGAGCAGTTCTTC
TRBV9	TRBJ2-3	once	TRBD2	CASSVASGSTDTQYF	TGTGCCAGCAGCGTAGCTAGCGGGAGCACAGATACGCAGTATTTT
TRBV12-3/TRBV12-4	TRBJ1-4	few	TRBD1	CASSTGRRPNEKLFF	TGTGCCAGCTCGACAGGGAGAAGGCCTAATGAAAAACTGTTTTTT
TRBV12-3/TRBV12-4	TRBJ2-6	-	-	CASTQGPGANVQTF	TGTGCCAGCACTCAGGGCCCTGGGGCCAACGTCCAGACTTTC
TRBV7-6	TRBJ1-5	-	-	CASSLNANQPQHF	TGTGCCAGCAGCTTAAATGCCAATCAGCCCCAGCATTTT
TRBV7-9	TRBJ2-7	-	-	CASRPAAGSSYEQYF	TGTGCCAGCAGGCCGGCGGCAGGGAGCTCCTACGAGCAGTACTTC
TRBV7-9	TRBJ2-7	few	-	CASSSLTPDYEQYF	TGTGCCAGCAGCTCCCTCACCCCCGACTACGAGCAGTACTTC
TRBV12-3/TRBV12-4	TRBJ1-2	-	TRBD1	CASSFDRGNGYTF	TGTGCCAGCAGTTTTGACAGGGGTAATGGCTACACCTTC
TRBV27	TRBJ2-3	-	TRBD2	CASSLWSSGGLTSTDTQYF	TGTGCCAGCAGTTTATGGTCTAGCGGGGGCCTCACAAGCACAGATACGCAGTATTTT
TRBV4-1	TRBJ1-1	-	-	CASSQEGISEAFF	TGCGCCAGCAGCCAAGAAGGCATATCTGAAGCTTTCTTT
TRBV20-1	TRBJ1-2	-	TRBD1	CSARPRDSEPYGYTF	TGCAGTGCTAGACCGAGGGACAGCGAACCCTATGGCTACACCTTC
TRBV4-3	TRBJ1-3	-	-	CASSQDTGAAGNTIYF	TGCGCCAGCAGCCAAGATACGGGGGCGGCTGGAAACACCATATATTTT
TRBV4-1	TRBJ1-2	-	-	CASSQDRRPVGYTF	TGCGCCAGCAGCCAAGATCGTCGTCCAGTTGGCTACACCTTC
TRBV6-8	TRBJ2-1	-	-	CASSYSIDGESSYNEQFF	TGTGCCAGCAGTTACTCGATCGACGGGGAGAGCTCCTACAATGAGCAGTTCTTC
TRBV6-5	TRBJ2-2	-	-	CASSYSRFAGELFF	TGTGCCAGCAGTTACTCCCGTTTCGCCGGGGAGCTGTTTTTT
TRBV6-5	TRBJ1-1	-	TRBD1	CASSPQQGGVTEAFF	TGTGCCAGCAGTCCACAACAGGGGGGTGTCACTGAAGCTTTCTTT
TRBV6-1	TRBJ2-6	-	-	CASSEVRGHRSGANVLTF	TGTGCCAGCAGTGAAGTTCGGGGACACCGCTCTGGGGCCAACGTCCTGACTTTC
TRBV7-6	TRBJ2-3	-	TRBD2	CASSFSGGAEDTQYF	TGTGCCAGCAGCTTTAGCGGGGGGGCCGAGGATACGCAGTATTTT
TRBV7-6	TRBJ1-2	many	-	CASSLASRALYGYTF	TGTGCCAGCAGCTTAGCATCCCGGGCCCTTTATGGCTACACCTTC
TRBV10-3	TRBJ1-6	few	TRBD1	CAIRDTGVSNSPLHF	TGTGCCATCAGGGACACAGGGGTTAGTAATTCACCCCTCCACTTT